This passage covers 31 T cell receptor beta chains from one sample sequenced in a study of shared clonotypes between healthy human individuals. Clones were read by immunoSEQ multiplex PCR, and TCRdb kept only the in-frame ones, dropping some. The table has millions of clones, roughly 94% seen once. Sample: naive CD4+ T cells sorted from blood. As for subset: CD45RA+ positively selected. The receptors stem from a young man in good health.

This chain links TRBV5-4 with TRBJ2-7; D might be TRBD1 or TRBD2, each matching 5 bases. The CDR3 has 16 residues. V was trimmed by 4 bases and J by 0 bases, leaving 17 bases between them. Germline V gene data show CDR1 as SGHNT and CDR2 as YYREEE (reference sequence). CDR3 region: CASSPDPGTVSYEQYF. CDR3 coding DNA: TGTGCCAGCAGCCCGGATCCCGGGACGGTCTCCTACGAGCAGTACTTC.

The chain links TRBV5-1 to TRBJ2-3; 7 bases are a match to TRBD2. CDR1 is SGHRS and CDR2 is YFSETQ in the germline V gene. Trimming removed 2 bases from V and 2 bases from J; junction bases left unmatched: 5. The CDR3 is 15 residues long. The CDR3 DNA sequence: TGCGCCAGCAGCTTCGGCGGGGGAAACACAGATACGCAGTATTTT. This translates into CASSFGGGNTDTQYF.

V and J are TRBV7-9 and TRBJ1-6; no clear D gene. The V and J ends lost 1 base and 0 bases respectively, with 10 bases between them. Germline lookup yields CDR1 SEHNR and CDR2 FQNEAQ (reference sequence). The CDR3 has 17 residues. The CDR3 region has the DNA TGTGCCAGCAGCTTAGTTATGGGCAGCTCCTATAATTCACCCCTCCACTTT. Translated: CASSLVMGSSYNSPLHF.

This chain connects TRBV7-2 to TRBJ2-1; no definite D call. The CDR3 has 13 residues. The germline V and J ends were trimmed by 5 bases and 8 bases, with 13 bases remaining between them. Germline V gene lookup returns CDR1 SGHTA and CDR2 FQGNSA. CDR3 sequence reads: CASSADRWDEQFF. The CDR3 DNA is TGTGCCAGCAGCGCCGATCGTTGGGATGAGCAGTTCTTC.

The gene calls are TRBV4-1 and TRBJ2-3; no clear D. Trimming removed 0 bases at V and 9 bases at J, with 13 bases between. Germline V lookup: CDR1 MGHRA, CDR2 YSYEKL. This CDR3 comprises 14 residues. The CDR3 protein is CASSQDPLAETQYF. CDR3 coding DNA: TGCGCCAGCAGCCAAGATCCTCTTGCGGAGACGCAGTATTTT.

The rearrangement joins TRBV12-5 to TRBJ2-7; weak D call: TRBD2 (5 bases). The germline CDR1 and CDR2 sequences are LGHNT and FRNRAP. The CDR3 spans 13 residues. The V gene lost 2 bases and the J gene lost 6 bases, with 11 bases spanning the gap. CDR3 sequence reads: CASGLTRGSEQYF. CDR3 nucleotides: TGTGCTAGTGGTTTGACTCGGGGTTCCGAGCAGTACTTC.

Points on this clone: Different DNA sequences within this sample yield the same CDR3. The J gene is TRBJ1-2, the V gene TRBV9, with 7 nucleotides matching TRBD1. This CDR3 spans 16 amino acids. Looked up from germline, CDR1 is SGDLS and CDR2 is YYNGEE. V shed 0 bases, J shed 2 bases, and the junction held 7 bases outside the gene matches. The CDR3 DNA is TGTGCCAGCAGCGTAGGGTCCGGGACAGTCAACTATGGCTACACCTTC. It specifies CASSVGSGTVNYGYTF.

This chain connects TRBV2 to TRBJ2-5; a weak D match, TRBD1 (5 bases). The V gene lost 2 bases and the J gene lost 4 bases, with 17 bases spanning the gap. This CDR3 spans 16 amino acids. Germline CDR1 is SNHLY and CDR2 is FYNNEI. DNA for the CDR3: TGTGCCAGCAGTGAAAAGGGTAGAAGGACATCAGAGACCCAGTACTTC. It codes for CASSEKGRRTSETQYF.

This sequence joins TRBV10-3 and TRBJ2-2; TRBD1 aligns across 8 bases. Germline CDR1 reads ENHRY; CDR2 reads SYGVKD. Germline trimming cut 6 bases from V and 5 bases from J; bases unmatched to any gene: 5. The CDR3 consists of 14 residues. Here the CDR3 reads CAIRDRDGTGELFF. The DNA of the CDR3 is TGTGCCATCAGGGACAGGGATGGGACCGGGGAGCTGTTTTTT.

The chain couples TRBV6-1 to TRBJ2-2, with 8 bases lining up with TRBD2. The CDR3 has 14 residues. Looked up from germline, CDR1 is MNHNS and CDR2 is SASEGT. After removal of 6 bases from V and 3 bases from J, the junction contained 3 bases not matched to a gene. CDR3 in amino acids: CASRRGGDTGELFF. The DNA of the CDR3 is TGTGCCAGCAGACGGGGGGGCGACACCGGGGAGCTGTTTTTT.

The chain combines TRBV5-6 with TRBJ1-2; D may be TRBD1 (5 bases). The germline V gene has CDR1 SGHDT and CDR2 YYEEEE. The ends were cut back, 5 bases at V and 6 bases at J, with 17 bases in the middle. CDR3 length: 14 amino acids. The CDR3 coding sequence is TGTGCCAGCAGATACCTCGGGGGAATAGATGGCTACACCTTC. This gives the protein CASRYLGGIDGYTF.

Of note for this clone: The identical CDR3 is also encoded by other nucleotide sequences in the sample. V is TRBV5-4 and J is TRBJ2-7; tentatively, D is TRBD2 (6 bases). CDR3 length: 12 residues. The ends were cut back, 1 base at V and 4 bases at J, with 6 bases in the middle. Germline CDR1 is SGHNT and CDR2 is YYREEE (reference sequence). CDR3 loop: CASSLRGYEQYF. The CDR3 region has the DNA TGTGCCAGCAGCTTGCGGGGGTACGAGCAGTACTTC.

The table lists this clone with a count of one. The rearrangement uses TRBV6-5 and TRBJ1-3; maybe TRBD1 (5 bases). Per germline, CDR1 MNHEY and CDR2 SVGAGI. V lost 6 bases to trimming and J lost 4 bases, with 16 bases between them. The CDR3 has 15 residues. The CDR3 DNA is TGTGCCAGCAGGCCAACCGGGACCGTCGGAAACACCATATATTTT. Its translation: CASRPTGTVGNTIYF.

This chain links TRBV5-1 with TRBJ2-6; 10 bases agree with TRBD1. The CDR3 runs to 18 residues. Unmatched junction bases numbered 9, after V lost 4 bases and J lost 2 bases. CDR1 is SGHRS and CDR2 is YFSETQ in the germline V gene. The CDR3, as DNA: TGCGCCAGCAGCCCGACTGGACAGGGGGGGCCTGGGGCCAACGTCCTGACTTTC. Its protein product is CASSPTGQGGPGANVLTF.

This clone was recorded once. V gene TRBV7-8 combines with J gene TRBJ2-7; 10 nucleotides match TRBD1. There are 14 residues in the CDR3. Germline values: CDR1 SGHVS, CDR2 FQNEAQ. V lost 3 bases to trimming and J lost 3 bases; unmatched junction nucleotides: 2. CDR3 residues: CASSFRDRGYEQYF. The CDR3 coding sequence is TGTGCCAGCAGCTTCCGGGACAGGGGCTACGAGCAGTACTTC.

The chain uses TRBV10-3 and TRBJ1-6; TRBD1 might be the D (6 bases). The CDR3 covers 13 residues. V lost 6 bases and J 10 bases, leaving 13 bases between the germline ends. Germline CDR1 is ENHRY and CDR2 is SYGVKD. The CDR3 is CAIRRTDTSPLHF. CDR3 coding DNA: TGTGCCATCAGGCGGACAGATACCTCACCCCTCCACTTT.

The count of this clone is one. V gene TRBV19 combines with J gene TRBJ1-1; maybe TRBD1 (6 bases). Per the germline V gene, CDR1 is LNHDA and CDR2 is SQIVND (reference sequence). This CDR3 contains 12 residues. The V and J ends lost 2 bases and 8 bases respectively, with 9 bases between them. The DNA for the CDR3 is TGTGCCAGTAGTATAATAGGGGGAGAAGCTTTCTTT. Translating gives CASSIIGGEAFF.

DNA of the CDR3: TGTGCCAGCAGAATAACAGGGAACTATGGCTACACCTTC. Protein product: CASRITGNYGYTF. The genes are TRBV28 and TRBJ1-2, with a tentative D call TRBD1 (6 bases). The V gene's germline CDR1 is MDHEN and CDR2 SYDVKM. The CDR3 covers 13 residues. Trimming left V 6 bases short and J 2 bases short, with 10 bases between.

The CDR3 nucleotides are TGTGCCAGCAATCGGGACAGGCCGGGGAATGAGCAGTTCTTC. Translation: CASNRDRPGNEQFF. The chain links TRBV2 to TRBJ2-1; TRBD1 matches 8 bases. CDR3 length: 14 residues. Per germline, CDR1 SNHLY and CDR2 FYNNEI. Unmatched junction bases numbered 9, after V lost 7 bases and J lost 7 bases.

This chain joins TRBV9 and TRBJ2-3, with D maybe TRBD2 (5 bases). Germline lookup yields CDR1 SGDLS and CDR2 YYNGEE. The CDR3 totals 17 residues. V was shortened by 6 bases and J by 2 bases, with 22 bases between the two germline ends. The CDR3 DNA follows: TGTGCCAGCAACCTATGGCCTAGCTTAGATTTCACAGATACGCAGTATTTT. Amino acid sequence: CASNLWPSLDFTDTQYF.

The chain combines TRBV28 with TRBJ1-5, with D uncertain. V lost 3 bases and J lost 3, with 3 bases in between. The CDR3 has 12 amino acids. In germline, CDR1 is MDHEN, CDR2 SYDVKM. CDR3 DNA sequence: TGTGCCAGCAGTTTCCTCAATCAGCCCCAGCATTTT. Its translation: CASSFLNQPQHF.

This clone was observed a single time. The chain links TRBV5-8 to TRBJ2-1; TRBD1 matches at 7 bases. Losses at the gene ends were 4 bases for V and 2 bases for J; bases not matched to a gene: 9. CDR3 length: 16 amino acids. The germline V gene has CDR1 SGHTS and CDR2 YDEGEE. For the CDR3, the DNA is TGTGCCAGCAGCCCAACCCGGGACAGAGCCTACAATGAGCAGTTCTTC. Encoded protein: CASSPTRDRAYNEQFF.

A note on this clone: This may come from a read error, since a much larger clone is one base off. This CDR3 is also generated by other DNA sequences in the sample. This rearrangement joins TRBV2 to TRBJ1-2, with D unclear. Trimming stripped 6 bases from V and 4 bases from J, with 15 bases between. Germline V lookup: CDR1 SNHLY, CDR2 FYNNEI. CDR3 length: 14 residues. The CDR3 bases are TGTGCCAGCAGCGAATCAGGCAGCTTCTATGGCTACACCTTC. Translation: CASSESGSFYGYTF.

This clone has a single count. The V gene is TRBV18, the J gene TRBJ2-3; D not resolved. Germline CDR1 is KGHSH and CDR2 is LQKENI. The CDR3 loop spans 16 amino acids. V was trimmed by 3 bases and J by 0 bases, leaving 13 bases between them. The CDR3 region is CASSPSTFTSTDTQYF. The CDR3 coding sequence is TGTGCCAGCTCACCTTCGACATTTACTAGCACAGATACGCAGTATTTT.

The V gene is TRBV7-8, the J gene TRBJ1-4, with D tentatively TRBD1 (6 bases). Per germline, CDR1 SGHVS and CDR2 FQNEAQ. V was cut by 1 base and J by 7 bases, with 13 bases left in between. The CDR3 sequence is 15 residues long. CDR3 bases: TGTGCCAGCAGCTTAGATGGGGGGGCAGTTGAAAAACTGTTTTTT. Translation gives CASSLDGGAVEKLFF.

This rearrangement joins TRBV7-2 to TRBJ2-3; D is ambiguous. This CDR3 is built from 15 residues. Trimming took 3 bases from V and 4 from J, leaving 14 bases between them. Germline V gene data show CDR1 as SGHTA and CDR2 as FQGNSA. In DNA form, the CDR3 reads TGTGCCAGCAGCTTTGATGGGCCACACTCAGATACGCAGTATTTT. As protein: CASSFDGPHSDTQYF.

This clone was seen just once. This chain links TRBV5-4 with TRBJ1-2, with a weak D call TRBD1 (5 bases). V was cut by 2 bases and J by 3 bases, with 8 bases left in between. In germline, CDR1 is SGHNT, CDR2 YYREEE (reference sequence). The CDR3 has 13 residues. CDR3 loop: CASSFRVDYGYTF. The CDR3 DNA is TGTGCCAGCAGCTTCAGGGTTGACTATGGCTACACCTTC.

This sequence joins TRBV6-1 and TRBJ2-3; tentatively, D is TRBD1 (5 bases). The germline CDR1 and CDR2 sequences are MNHNS and SASEGT. Deletions cut 3 bases from V and 8 bases from J, with 15 bases between. The CDR3 is 14 residues long. The CDR3 reads CASSEGQGGGTQYF. DNA of the CDR3: TGTGCCAGCAGTGAGGGGCAGGGTGGCGGTACGCAGTATTTT.

This chain links TRBV4-1 with TRBJ2-3, with 13 nucleotides matching TRBD2. Per germline, CDR1 MGHRA and CDR2 YSYEKL. V lost 1 base to trimming and J lost 5 bases; unmatched junction nucleotides: 6. This CDR3 is built from 17 residues. The CDR3: CASSQVLAGGPLDTQYF. The CDR3, as DNA: TGCGCCAGCAGCCAAGTACTAGCGGGGGGGCCCTTAGATACGCAGTATTTT.

The chain combines TRBV6-1 with TRBJ1-1; no firm D call. Between the trimmed V and J ends, which lost 10 bases and 8 bases, there was a span of 14 bases. The CDR3 consists of 11 residues. Germline loops: CDR1 MNHNS, CDR2 SASEGT. The CDR3 is CAISRQREAFF. CDR3 coding DNA: TGTGCCATCTCTAGGCAGCGAGAAGCTTTCTTT.

This chain connects TRBV6-5 to TRBJ1-3; D call uncertain. Trimming stripped 0 bases from V and 3 bases from J, with 6 bases between. The CDR3 loop spans 14 amino acids. Germline V lookup: CDR1 MNHEY, CDR2 SVGAGI. CDR3 nucleotides: TGTGCCAGCAGTTACTCGACAATTGGAAACACCATATATTTT. Translating it yields CASSYSTIGNTIYF.